This passage covers 8 T cell receptor beta chains from one sample sequenced in a study of cytomegalovirus exposure and HLA in healthy donors. With 60 Vbeta and 13 Jbeta primers, the PCR was carried out. Clones were read by immunoSEQ multiplex PCR, and TCRdb kept only the in-frame ones, dropping some. The sample records 110,000 to 150,000 clones, around two thirds being singletons. The sequenced sample consisted of PBMCs. All receptors come from a woman in her fifties or sixties in good health and CMV-seropositive.

This chain links TRBV7-8 with TRBJ2-5; TRBD1 matches at 8 bases. Germline assignment: CDR1 SGHVS and CDR2 FQNEAQ. Trimming cost V 5 bases and J 1 base; bases outside gene matches: 9. The CDR3 length is 16 residues. In DNA, the CDR3 is TGTGCCAGCAGCCGCAGGGACAGGCCCACCCAAGAGACCCAGTACTTC. Protein: CASSRRDRPTQETQYF.

In this sample, this clone turned up a few times. The rearrangement uses TRBV29-1 and TRBJ2-7, with D unresolved. Trimming took 4 bases from V and 1 from J, leaving 5 bases between them. The CDR3 is made up of 11 amino acids. CDR1 is SQVTM, CDR2 ANQGSEA, per germline. CDR3 in amino acids: CSVAVSYEQYF. The CDR3 nucleotides read TGCAGCGTTGCAGTATCCTACGAGCAGTACTTC.

The rearrangement links TRBV11-2 to TRBJ1-1, with TRBD1 identical over 9 bases. The CDR3 runs 16 residues. The V gene's germline CDR1 is SGHAT and CDR2 FQNNGV. Trimming at V came to 5 bases and at J to 1 base, leaving 8 bases not matched to a gene. The CDR3 bases are TGTGCCAGCAGCCCCTCTGCGGGACAGGGGAACACTGAAGCTTTCTTT. Amino acid sequence: CASSPSAGQGNTEAFF.

The CDR3 spells CASSLDRLAKETQYF. In DNA form, the CDR3 reads TGCGCCAGCAGCTTGGACAGACTAGCGAAAGAGACCCAGTACTTC. This chain joins TRBV5-1 and TRBJ2-5; 8 nucleotides line up with TRBD2. The CDR3 consists of 15 residues. CDR1 and CDR2 (germline): SGHRS, YFSETQ. J was trimmed by 3 bases and V by 0 bases; bases with no gene match: 4.

The count of this clone is one. The chain combines TRBV6-6 with TRBJ1-1; D gene unclear. V lost 7 bases and J lost 4, with 10 bases in between. CDR3 size: 12 residues. From germline, CDR1 is MNHNY and CDR2 SVGAGI (reference sequence). The CDR3 loop reads CASTPSGTEAFF. The CDR3 bases are TGTGCCAGCACCCCCTCGGGCACTGAAGCTTTCTTT.

The J gene is TRBJ2-7, the V gene TRBV5-1; tentatively, D is TRBD1 (5 bases). Germline loops: CDR1 SGHRS, CDR2 YFSETQ. Trimming removed 5 bases at V and 1 base at J, with 10 bases between. The CDR3 has 13 amino acids. The CDR3 sequence is CASRQVSSYEQYF. The CDR3 bases are TGCGCCAGCAGACAGGTGTCTTCCTACGAGCAGTACTTC.

This clone occurred a few times. CDR3 sequence reads: CASSWGQGGYEQYF. CDR3 in DNA: TGTGCCAGCAGCTGGGGACAGGGCGGCTACGAGCAGTACTTC. The genes are TRBV5-4 and TRBJ2-7; 9 nucleotides match TRBD1. Germline CDR1 and CDR2: SGHNT and YYREEE (reference sequence). The CDR3 runs 14 residues. V lost 3 bases and J lost 3; bases outside the gene matches: 4.

This clone was recorded only once. The rearrangement links TRBV19 to TRBJ1-1; D is unclear. This CDR3 region has 11 residues. Trimming removed 2 bases at V and 7 bases at J, with 5 bases between. Looked up from germline, CDR1 is LNHDA and CDR2 is SQIVND (reference sequence). CDR3 DNA: TGTGCCAGTAGTATACTGAGTGAAGCTTTCTTT. Protein product: CASSILSEAFF. The complete variable domain, with remaining parts taken from reference TRBV19 and TRBJ1-1, reads DGGITQSPKYLFRKEGQNVTLSCEQNLNHDAMYWYRQDPGQGLRLIYYSQIVNDFQKGDIAEGYSVSREKKESFPLTVTSAQKNPTAFYLCASSILSEAFFGQGTRLTVV.